Here is one TCR beta chain with its context. Its cognate antigen is unknown. Time point reported: persistent/refractory GD, antithyroid drugs over 5 years with positive TRAb. PBMC RNA served as the TCR library source. The data belong to a study of regulatory T cells in long-lasting Graves disease. Study background: With positive TSH receptor antibodies and over 5 years of antithyroid drugs, Graves' disease was considered persistent. Study outcomes and limitations: Between persistent patients, thousands of public clonotypes were shared, exceeding the approximately 900 shared between new patients.

Researchers made TCR beta libraries by using iRepertoire HTBI primers and running Arm-PCR on CDR3 regions. Each CDR3 protein is one row after TCRdb ran MiXCR on the multiplex PCR reads. The repertoire holds hundreds of thousands of distinct CDR3 sequences, 20% to 25% seen once, with about 6.6% in the top ten. The CDR3 loop spans 13 amino acids. Germline CDR1 SGHRS, CDR2 YFSETQ. Deletions cut 4 bases from V and 6 bases from J, with 13 bases between. This sample comprised peripheral blood mononuclear cells (PBMCs), obtained when the disease was refractory, from a patient treated with antithyroid drugs. The source is a female donor with Graves disease. The chain is built from TRBV5-1 and TRBJ1-1; D ambiguous. The CDR3 bases are TGCGCCAGCAGCATGAATTTGGGAGCTGAAGCTTTCTTT. Translating it yields CASSMNLGAEAFF.